The 19 T cell receptor beta chains presented below share a single source sample, sequenced in a study of beta chain features in type 1 diabetes. The study reverse transcribed the entire isolated RNA, so it sequenced expressed TCRB transcripts. Method: immunoSEQ multiplex PCR; TCRdb's copy keeps in-frame clones and lacks some. The table includes some 220,000 clones, under 13% detected once. The sample taken for sequencing was central memory CD4+ T cells from blood. These receptors were obtained from a man younger than 35 in good health.

Comments on this clone: Other DNA sequences within the sample encode an identical CDR3. The chain combines TRBV10-3 with TRBJ2-7, with 8 bases identical to TRBD1. CDR3 size: 13 residues. J was trimmed by 2 bases and V by 6 bases; bases with no gene match: 3. The germline V gene encodes CDR1 ENHRY and CDR2 SYGVKD. In nucleotides, the CDR3 is TGTGCCATCAGCCCGGACAGGGCCTACGAGCAGTACTTC. This sequence encodes CAISPDRAYEQYF.

In its sample, this clone was seen a few times. The chain couples TRBV18 to TRBJ2-1, with 7 bases identical to TRBD1. Germline-derived CDR1 and CDR2 are KGHSH and LQKENI. The CDR3 runs 15 residues. The ends lost 3 bases at V and 5 bases at J; junction bases unmatched: 7. CDR3 coding DNA: TGTGCCAGCTCACCCCAGGGGGTAGGTGACAATGAGCAGTTCTTC. This encodes CASSPQGVGDNEQFF. Supplemented by reference TRBV18 and TRBJ2-1, the full variable domain reads NAGVMQNPRHLVRRRGQEARLRCSPMKGHSHVYWYRQLPEEGLKFMVYLQKENIIDESGMPKERFSAEFPKEGPSILRIQQVVRGDSAAYFCASSPQGVGDNEQFFGPGTRLTVL.

The sample holds a few counts of this clone. The chain carries TRBV28 and TRBJ2-3; 9 nucleotides agree with TRBD2. Trimming cost V 2 bases and J 5 bases; bases outside gene matches: 5. Germline V gene lookup returns CDR1 MDHEN and CDR2 SYDVKM. The CDR3 extends over 15 amino acids. In DNA, the CDR3 is TGTGCCAGCAGTTTACAGGCGGGAGGGGAAGATACGCAGTATTTT. This translates into CASSLQAGGEDTQYF.

The J gene is TRBJ1-4, the V gene TRBV5-6, with unresolved D. Trimming removed 4 bases from V and 5 bases from J, with 15 bases in between. Germline V gives CDR1 SGHDT, CDR2 YYEEEE. The CDR3 sequence is 15 residues long. CDR3 DNA sequence: TGTGCCAGCAGCGTGTTAATGACGGAAAATGAAAAACTGTTTTTT. This sequence encodes CASSVLMTENEKLFF.

This clone was counted at least ten times. The CDR3 loop is CASSATGTSGRGEQFF. DNA for the CDR3: TGTGCCAGCAGCGCAACCGGGACTAGCGGGAGGGGTGAGCAGTTCTTC. The genes are TRBV7-9 and TRBJ2-1; 16 nucleotides line up with TRBD2. The germline V gene has CDR1 SEHNR and CDR2 FQNEAQ (reference sequence). V shed 5 bases and J 9 bases; nucleotides not matched to a gene: 7. The CDR3 runs to 16 residues.

There are many counts of this clone. This rearrangement joins TRBV16 to TRBJ1-4; no clear D gene. The germline V gene encodes CDR1 KGHSY and CDR2 FQNENV. The CDR3 contains 12 residues. Trimming took off 1 base at V and 8 bases at J, with 5 bases between the two ends. The CDR3 DNA reads TGTGCCAGCAGCCAATGGGGAGAAAAACTGTTTTTT. The encoded protein is CASSQWGEKLFF.

The V and J genes are TRBV5-5 and TRBJ2-3; maybe TRBD2 (5 bases). Germline CDR1 SGHKS, CDR2 YYEKEE (reference sequence). The V gene lost 2 bases and the J gene lost 1 base, with 8 bases spanning the gap. The CDR3 extends over 14 amino acids. CDR3 loop: CASSFSAGTDTQYF. The CDR3 DNA reads TGTGCCAGCAGCTTTAGCGCCGGCACAGATACGCAGTATTTT.

The sample holds a few counts of this clone. The chain is built from TRBV30 and TRBJ2-1, with D perhaps matching TRBD2 (6 bases). The V gene's germline CDR1 is GTSNPN and CDR2 SVGIG (reference sequence). The CDR3 sequence is 13 residues long. V gave up 3 bases and J gave up 2 bases, with 8 bases separating them. CDR3 DNA sequence: TGTGCCTGGAGGGGCGGGACCTACAATGAGCAGTTCTTC. Protein product: CAWRGGTYNEQFF.

This clone was seen at least ten times. The CDR3 reads CASSRDRFNQPQHF. For the CDR3, the DNA is TGTGCCAGTAGCCGGGACAGATTCAATCAGCCCCAGCATTTT. This chain connects TRBV19 to TRBJ1-5; TRBD1 matches at 7 bases. The CDR3 is 14 amino acids. Germline assignment: CDR1 LNHDA and CDR2 SQIVND (reference sequence). V shed 6 bases and J 3 bases; nucleotides not matched to a gene: 5.

The chain links TRBV28 to TRBJ2-1, with D possibly matching TRBD2 (6 bases). CDR1 and CDR2 from the germline V gene are MDHEN and SYDVKM. Between the trimmed V and J ends, which lost 3 bases and 14 bases, there was a span of 14 bases. The CDR3 is made up of 12 amino acids. The CDR3 sequence is CASSLVWEVKFF. The CDR3 DNA reads as TGTGCCAGCAGTTTGGTGTGGGAGGTTAAGTTCTTC.

This clone was recorded once. The genes are TRBV18 and TRBJ2-7, with TRBD1 as a possible D gene (6 bases). The germline V gene encodes CDR1 KGHSH and CDR2 LQKENI. The ends were cut back, 6 bases at V and 4 bases at J, with 13 bases in the middle. The CDR3 sequence is 13 residues long. The CDR3 DNA sequence: TGTGCCAGCTCGCGGACAGAAAGGTACGAGCAGTACTTC. Protein product: CASSRTERYEQYF.

This clone turned up a few times. The V and J genes are TRBV23-1 and TRBJ2-1, with 9 bases that match TRBD1. TRBV23-1 is given ORF status, its function remaining uncertain. With V trimmed by 8 bases and J by 2 bases, 7 bases remained unmatched. The CDR3 covers 15 residues. This CDR3 is CASVVGQGPYNEQFF. DNA of the CDR3: TGCGCCAGCGTCGTGGGACAGGGACCCTACAATGAGCAGTTCTTC.

This clone has a count of ten or more. The chain employs TRBV30 and TRBJ2-1; D is unclear. The CDR3 runs 10 residues. Germline loops: CDR1 GTSNPN, CDR2 SVGIG (reference sequence). V gave up 5 bases and J gave up 12 bases, with 11 bases separating them. CDR3 residues: CAWGKRRQFF. The DNA for the CDR3 is TGTGCCTGGGGGAAACGGAGGCAGTTCTTC.

This clone was observed a handful of times. The rearrangement links TRBV10-3 to TRBJ2-1; 10 bases line up with TRBD1. The CDR3 is 17 amino acids. Per the germline V gene, CDR1 is ENHRY and CDR2 is SYGVKD. J was trimmed by 5 bases and V by 6 bases; bases with no gene match: 13. DNA of the CDR3: TGTGCCATCAGCGGGAGGTTAGGGACAGGGGCGGACAATGAGCAGTTCTTC. Translated: CAISGRLGTGADNEQFF.

The rearrangement links TRBV18 to TRBJ1-4; 8 bases map to TRBD1. The germline gives CDR1 KGHSH, CDR2 LQKENI. The CDR3 runs to 13 residues. With 8 bases clipped from V and 5 bases from J, the junction kept 4 bases outside the gene matches. DNA of the CDR3: TGTGCCAGCGCGGACAGGGCGAATGAAAAACTGTTTTTT. Its translation: CASADRANEKLFF.

In its sample, this clone was seen a few times. The rearrangement joins TRBV2 to TRBJ2-3; D unresolved. Germline V gene data show CDR1 as SNHLY and CDR2 as FYNNEI. The V and J ends lost 6 bases and 13 bases respectively, with 17 bases between them. This CDR3 contains 12 residues. CDR3 protein: CASSNGIPPEYF. The CDR3 region has the DNA TGTGCCAGCAGCAACGGTATCCCCCCCGAGTATTTT.

The chain has TRBV9 and TRBJ2-7, with a tentative D call TRBD1 (6 bases). CDR1 is SGDLS, CDR2 YYNGEE, per germline. The CDR3 loop spans 14 amino acids. V gave up 6 bases and J gave up 2 bases, with 15 bases separating them. In nucleotides, the CDR3 is TGTGCCAGCACCAGAACAGGGTCCCCCTACGAGCAGTACTTC. Amino acids: CASTRTGSPYEQYF.

The chain is built from TRBV25-1 and TRBJ2-3, with D maybe TRBD1 (6 bases). Germline values: CDR1 MGHDK, CDR2 SYGVNS. The CDR3 contains 14 residues. V lost 7 bases to trimming and J lost 2 bases, with 13 bases between them. The CDR3, as DNA: TGTGCCAGCAAGGACAGAATTAACACAGATACGCAGTATTTT. Its protein product is CASKDRINTDTQYF.

V usage is TRBV7-2 and J usage is TRBJ2-4; no firm D call. The CDR3 contains 14 residues. Germline CDR1 reads SGHTA; CDR2 reads FQGNSA. V was cut by 5 bases and J by 5 bases, with 13 bases left in between. This chain's CDR3 is CASSLRGDENIQYF. DNA of the CDR3: TGTGCCAGCAGCCTGCGCGGAGACGAAAACATTCAGTACTTC.